The rows below give T cell receptor beta chains drawn from one sample of a study of cytomegalovirus exposure and HLA in healthy donors. The protocol was immunoSEQ multiplex PCR, while the TCRdb copy is restricted to in-frame clones and leaves out a portion. This table holds some 240,000 clones, approximately 83% found once. The sample comprised PBMCs. These receptors all stem from a woman in her 30s in good health and CMV-seropositive. The conserved cysteine and the conserved F or W are not part of the CDR3 here. The order of the fields is clone size, D gene, J gene, V gene, CDR3 protein. The D gene is left open where the match is weak. Size values are once, few and many counts, or a class for expanded clones, and some rows have none.

NA	TRBD1	TRBJ2-7	TRBV5-4	ASRPTGGAGEQY
NA	NA	TRBJ2-7	TRBV19	ASSMARGGPDYEQY
NA	TRBD2	TRBJ2-1	TRBV27	ASSVLAGNGVFNEQF
NA	TRBD2	TRBJ2-5	TRBV9	ASSSMGLAEVTETQY
few	NA	TRBJ1-3	TRBV27	ASSLERSGNTIY
NA	NA	TRBJ2-1	TRBV19	ASSILASAGYEQF
few	NA	TRBJ1-5	TRBV27	ASSPEGRFWAQH
NA	NA	TRBJ1-1	TRBV6-6	ATEGMNTEAF
NA	TRBD2	TRBJ2-1	TRBV28	ASSLERGAEEQF
NA	TRBD2	TRBJ2-1	TRBV9	ASSPRLAAVSDQQF
NA	NA	TRBJ1-1	TRBV11-2	ASSLAGTEAF